Listed below are T cell receptor beta chains from one sample, sequenced in a study of blood T cell repertoires in COVID-19. Here immunoSEQ multiplex PCR was the method, and the copy in TCRdb shows in-frame clones only, minus some. Among some 370,000 clones, around 90% were seen once, and the ten largest hold roughly 6.8%. Material: peripheral blood. These receptors were taken from a young man with active or convalescent COVID-19. Each CDR3 is given with its conserved first and last residue. The D gene is left open where the match is weak. Part of the rows lack a size; the others show once, few, many or a class for expanded clones.

v_call	j_call	clone_size	d_call	cdr3_nt	cdr3_aa
TRBV20-1	TRBJ2-5	-	TRBD2	TGCAGTGCTAGTCCTAGCGGGGGGGGATACCAAGAGACCCAGTACTTC	CSASPSGGGYQETQYF
TRBV5-1	TRBJ1-2	-	TRBD1	TGCGCCAGCAGCTTCAACTCAGGGGGGCCAGGGGGCTACACCTTC	CASSFNSGGPGGYTF
TRBV18	TRBJ2-2	once	TRBD1	TGTGCCAGCTCACCACCCGGGACAGCCAGGAACCGGGAGCTGTTTTTT	CASSPPGTARNRELFF
TRBV7-2	TRBJ2-7	once	TRBD1	TGTGCCAGCAGCTTAGCAAGGACAGGGGTCGAGCAGTACTTC	CASSLARTGVEQYF
TRBV28	TRBJ2-7	-	TRBD1	TGTGCCAGCAGCAACAGGGAGAGGGGGCTTTTTTTCTACGAGCAGTACTTC	CASSNRERGLFFYEQYF
TRBV4-1	TRBJ1-5	-	-	TGCGCCAGCAGCCAAGAAGGAGGTTATAGCAATCAGCCCCAGCATTTT	CASSQEGGYSNQPQHF
TRBV4-1	TRBJ2-7	-	TRBD1	TGCGCCAGCAGCCTACGACAGGGGGTAACCTACGAGCAGTACTTC	CASSLRQGVTYEQYF
TRBV7-2	TRBJ1-1	-	TRBD1	TGTGCCAGCAGCTTAGAAGGGGGCGGACTTCTTGGGGACACTGAAGCTTTCTTT	CASSLEGGGLLGDTEAFF
TRBV9	TRBJ1-3	-	-	TGTGCCAGCAGCGTAGGCCAGGGCCAATACTCTGGAAACACCATATATTTT	CASSVGQGQYSGNTIYF
TRBV19	TRBJ2-1	-	-	TGTGCCAGTAGTATCGGGTTTGGTCCTCGCGAGCAGTTCTTC	CASSIGFGPREQFF
TRBV28	TRBJ2-7	-	TRBD2	TGTGCCAGCAGTTTACATGGGACTAGCGGGGCGAAGGCCTACGAGCAGTACTTC	CASSLHGTSGAKAYEQYF
TRBV9	TRBJ2-1	-	-	TGTGCCAGCAGCGGAAAAACTGACTACAATGAGCAGTTCTTC	CASSGKTDYNEQFF
TRBV19	TRBJ1-1	-	TRBD1	TGTGCCAGTAGTACGGGTCGGACAGGGTCTGAAGCTTTCTTT	CASSTGRTGSEAFF
TRBV5-1	TRBJ2-1	once	-	TGCGCCAGCAGCTTTTCAGGAAATGCCCCTGATTTAATCTTCTTC	CASSFSGNAPDLIFF
TRBV7-9	TRBJ2-1	-	-	TGTGCCAGCAGCTTAGTAGGCAGGGATGAGCAGTTCTTC	CASSLVGRDEQFF
TRBV5-6	TRBJ2-5	-	TRBD2	TGTGCCAGCAGCTTGCCTAGGACTAGCGGGAAGTGGGAGACCCAGTACTTC	CASSLPRTSGKWETQYF
TRBV10-2	TRBJ2-7	-	TRBD2	TGCGCCAGCAGTTGGACTAGCGGGAGGGATGAGCAGTACTTC	CASSWTSGRDEQYF
TRBV2	TRBJ1-2	-	-	TGTGCCAGCAGCAACAGGGCAGGGGACTATGGCTACACCTTC	CASSNRAGDYGYTF
TRBV7-3	TRBJ1-2	-	TRBD1	TGTGCCAGCAGCCGGACAGGAGAAACCTCCGGGGGCTACACCTTC	CASSRTGETSGGYTF
TRBV4-1	TRBJ2-2	-	TRBD2	TGCGCCAGCAGCCGGTCACTAGCGGGAGCCACCGGGGAGCTGTTTTTT	CASSRSLAGATGELFF
TRBV7-3	TRBJ2-3	once	-	TGTGCCAGCAGCTTAATTACGGGATGGGCTCCGGATACGCAGTATTTT	CASSLITGWAPDTQYF
TRBV28	TRBJ2-3	-	TRBD2	TGTGCCAGCACTATAGCGGGAGGCACAGATACGCAGTATTTT	CASTIAGGTDTQYF
TRBV19	TRBJ1-1	-	-	TGTGCCAGTAGTCACAGGAACACTGAAGCTTTCTTT	CASSHRNTEAFF
TRBV27	TRBJ2-7	-	TRBD1	TGTGCCAGCAGTTCGACCCGGACAGGCTACGAGCAGTACTTC	CASSSTRTGYEQYF
TRBV25-1	TRBJ1-3	-	-	TGTGCCAGCAGTGATCGCAGGGCTAGTGGAAACACCATATATTTT	CASSDRRASGNTIYF
TRBV5-6	TRBJ1-1	-	-	TGTGCCAGCAGCATCATTGGGCTGGGGCGCGGGAATGAAGCTTTCTTT	CASSIIGLGRGNEAFF
TRBV6-5	TRBJ1-2	-	-	TGTGCCAGCAGTCGGAGTACGGGGGAGCGGGGCTACACCTTC	CASSRSTGERGYTF
TRBV11-2	TRBJ2-7	-	TRBD1	TGTGCCAGCAACCGGGACAGGGTTACCTACGAGCAGTACTTC	CASNRDRVTYEQYF
TRBV4-3	TRBJ1-1	-	-	TGCGCCAGCAGACACAAGAACACGGCGGCCGAAGCTTTCTTT	CASRHKNTAAEAFF
TRBV11-2	TRBJ1-1	-	-	TGTGCCAGCAGCGATCACGAGGGTGAAGCTTTCTTT	CASSDHEGEAFF
TRBV24-1	TRBJ2-2	once	-	TGTGCCACCAGTGTAGCCGGACTTAACACCGGGGAGCTGTTTTTT	CATSVAGLNTGELFF
TRBV5-1	TRBJ1-3	-	-	TGCGCCAGCAGCTTTGACAGGCCTGGAAACACCATATATTTT	CASSFDRPGNTIYF
TRBV5-4	TRBJ1-6	-	-	TGTGCCAGCAGCTGGTCCCAACAGGGCTATAATTCACCCCTCCACTTT	CASSWSQQGYNSPLHF
TRBV30	TRBJ1-5	-	-	TGTGCCTGGAGTCAAACGGGGCAGCCCCAGCATTTT	CAWSQTGQPQHF
TRBV9	TRBJ2-7	-	TRBD2	TGTGCCAGCAGCGTAGGTGGCGGGGGTCACTCCTACGAGCAGTACTTC	CASSVGGGGHSYEQYF
TRBV12-3/TRBV12-4	TRBJ1-2	-	TRBD1	TGTGCCAGCAGCTCCCGGACAGGCTATGGCTACACCTTC	CASSSRTGYGYTF
TRBV28	TRBJ1-5	-	TRBD1	TGTGCCAGCAGTTCAGGGGGTTTGTCGAATCAGCCCCAGCATTTT	CASSSGGLSNQPQHF
TRBV9	TRBJ1-3	-	-	TGTGCCAGCAGCGTAGAATCAGGGTCAGGAAACACCATATATTTT	CASSVESGSGNTIYF
TRBV7-9	TRBJ1-3	-	-	TGTGCCAGCAGCCTAACAGTCAGCTCTGGAAACACCATATATTTT	CASSLTVSSGNTIYF
TRBV2	TRBJ1-1	-	-	TGTGCCAGCCGCTTTGGGGGCTTGAACACTGAAGCTTTCTTT	CASRFGGLNTEAFF
TRBV5-5	TRBJ2-5	-	-	TGTGCCAGCAGCGTAGGAGGACAGCAAGAGACCCAGTACTTC	CASSVGGQQETQYF
TRBV30	TRBJ2-7	-	TRBD1	TGTGCCTGGAGGGGACAGGGGTTCTACGAGCAGTACTTC	CAWRGQGFYEQYF
TRBV18	TRBJ2-5	-	TRBD1	TGTGCCAGCTCACCACAACTAACCCGGGACAGGAGTCACGGGGAGACCCAGTACTTC	CASSPQLTRDRSHGETQYF
TRBV9	TRBJ1-1	-	-	TGTGCCAGCAGCGTAGTGTCAAGAAGCCTGAACACTGAAGCTTTCTTT	CASSVVSRSLNTEAFF
TRBV7-9	TRBJ1-1	-	-	TGTGCCAGCCAGACAGGCGGCACTGAAGCTTTCTTT	CASQTGGTEAFF
TRBV25-1	TRBJ1-4	-	-	TGTGCCAGCAGTGAATCGGACAGAGTTGAAAAACTGTTTTTT	CASSESDRVEKLFF
TRBV19	TRBJ1-2	-	TRBD1	TGTGCCAGTATCCCCACAGGGGGCGCGGGCTACACCTTC	CASIPTGGAGYTF
TRBV11-2	TRBJ2-7	-	TRBD2	TGTGCCAGCAGCTTAGAGGCTAGCGGATACTACGAGCAGTACTTC	CASSLEASGYYEQYF
TRBV18	TRBJ1-2	-	TRBD1	TGTGCCAGCTCACCACCCGGAACAGGGGGCGGTGGCTACACCTTC	CASSPPGTGGGGYTF
TRBV7-8	TRBJ1-1	-	-	TGTGCCAGCAGCTTATCCGAACACTGGGCCACTGAAGCTTTCTTT	CASSLSEHWATEAFF
TRBV28	TRBJ1-1	-	TRBD1	TGTGCCAGCAGTTTCAGACAGGGCAGGGGGAACACTGAAGCTTTCTTT	CASSFRQGRGNTEAFF
TRBV3-1/TRBV3-2	TRBJ1-1	once	TRBD1	TGTGCCAGCAGCCATCATCGCGGACAGGAGAACACTGAAGCTTTCTTT	CASSHHRGQENTEAFF
TRBV4-3	TRBJ2-4	-	TRBD1	TGCGCCAGCAGCCAAGCCGGGACAGGGGCGACAGTAGCCAAAAACATTCAGTACTTC	CASSQAGTGATVAKNIQYF
TRBV5-6	TRBJ2-7	-	TRBD1	TGTGCCAGCAGCCCAATGATCGGACAGGAAGCCTACGAGCAGTACTTC	CASSPMIGQEAYEQYF
TRBV6-5	TRBJ2-3	-	TRBD1	TGTGCCAGCAGACGGGACAGAGTGAGCACAGATACGCAGTATTTT	CASRRDRVSTDTQYF
TRBV5-1	TRBJ2-1	-	TRBD1	TGCGCCAGCACCCGACGGGACAGCCAGTACAATGAGCAGTTCTTC	CASTRRDSQYNEQFF
TRBV7-8	TRBJ1-3	-	-	TGTGCCAGCAGTTCTAGAGGGGGTGGAAACACCATATATTTT	CASSSRGGGNTIYF